Ten or more counts support the clone carrying this T cell receptor (beta chain). As yet, its antigen is unknown. The sample originates from a study of blood T cells in healthy people across ages. Overall study results and limits: In these data, TCR beta diversity tracked strongly with naive T cell percentage. There were more naive CD4+ cells and higher diversity in long-lived donors than in aged donors.

A second PCR, run for about 7 to 11 cycles, used a sample-barcoded 5' primer plus a J-beta primer mix. Each cDNA molecule was tagged by a template-switch adaptor that had 12 random nucleotides. TCRdb processed the 5' RACE reads anew with MiXCR; each CDR3 protein has one entry. The table records 650,000 to 1,000,000 distinct CDR3 sequences, about 36% of them present only once. Total RNA was extracted at no less than 6 micrograms per sample. The V end lost 0 bases, the J end lost 2 bases, and 10 bases lay between the germline ends. The germline V gene has CDR1 MGHRA and CDR2 YSYEKL. The CDR3 runs to 15 residues.

This clonotype was obtained from a man aged 18 to 29 in good health. The J gene is TRBJ2-5, the V gene TRBV4-1; D not resolved. Input material: blood. This CDR3 is CASSQERREQETQYF. In DNA, the CDR3 is TGCGCCAGCAGCCAAGAGAGAAGGGAACAAGAGACCCAGTACTTC.